This T cell receptor beta chain was obtained from a study of blood T cell repertoires in COVID-19. Ages ranged from about 18 to 89 years, with residence in approximately 25 US areas. Within the 2 weeks before study entry, each person in the exposed group met a COVID-19 case. Generated by immunoSEQ multiplex PCR, the TCRdb table keeps only in-frame clones and is missing some. Of 140,000 to 150,000 clones listed, 65% to 85% are singletons. The length of the CDR3 is 12 residues. V shed 5 bases and J 7 bases; nucleotides not matched to a gene: 4. Germline V gene data show CDR1 as WSHSY and CDR2 as SAAADI.

This TCR came from a woman in her forties or fifties who had been exposed to COVID-19. The specimen sequenced was PBMCs or T cells enriched from blood (not recorded which). The chain employs TRBV10-2 and TRBJ2-7, with 8 bases fitting TRBD1. The CDR3: CASSLQGEEQYF. For the CDR3, the DNA is TGCGCCAGCAGTCTACAGGGGGAAGAGCAGTACTTC.